The entry that follows covers one T cell receptor (beta chain) sequence. Generated by immunoSEQ multiplex PCR, the TCRdb table keeps only in-frame clones and is missing some. The profile shows around 110,000 clones, approximately 94% of them singletons. The data derive from a study of siplizumab effects on memory and regulatory T cells. The CDR3 is made up of 12 amino acids. Trimming shortened V by 7 bases and J by 7 bases, and 13 bases separated the two germline ends. Looked up from germline, CDR1 is SNHLY and CDR2 is FYNNEI. The chain is built from TRBV2 and TRBJ1-1, with a possible D match to TRBD1 (6 bases). The sequence was collected from a human donor in good health. The sequenced sample consisted of non-Treg CD4+ T cells sorted from blood. For the CDR3, the DNA is TGTGCCAGCAAAGGGGGACCGATTGAAGCTTTCTTT. Its translation is CASKGGPIEAFF.